These 9 T cell receptor beta chains originate from one sample sequenced in a study of T cell responses to AZD1222 COVID-19 vaccine. TCRdb keeps only in-frame clones here, not all; method: immunoSEQ multiplex PCR. The sample holds under 150,000 clones, approximately 91% seen once. The material was peripheral blood, obtained on day 0 of AZD1222 vaccination. Receptors originate from an adult in good health.

The chain recombines TRBV9 with TRBJ2-5; D possibly uses TRBD1 or TRBD2 (5 bases each). V was cut by 4 bases and J by 2 bases, with 12 bases left in between. Germline CDR1 SGDLS, CDR2 YYNGEE. The CDR3 is 14 residues long. DNA of the CDR3: TGTGCCAGCAGCTCCGGGGCAGTTCAAGAGACCCAGTACTTC. As protein: CASSSGAVQETQYF.

The rearrangement links TRBV30 to TRBJ2-1; no clear D gene. V lost 5 bases, J lost 6 bases, and 8 bases lay in between. The CDR3 is 11 amino acids. Germline CDR1 and CDR2: GTSNPN and SVGIG (reference sequence). DNA for the CDR3: TGTGCCTGGGAAATAGGCAATGAGCAGTTCTTC. This sequence encodes CAWEIGNEQFF.

The table lists this clone with a count of one. The gene calls are TRBV9 and TRBJ2-7; 8 nucleotides agree with TRBD1. The V gene's germline CDR1 is SGDLS and CDR2 YYNGEE. This CDR3 region has 13 residues. The V and J ends lost 3 bases and 6 bases, in that order; junction bases with no gene match: 5. The CDR3 region has the DNA TGTGCCAGCAGCGGGACAGGGCACGGCGAGCAGTACTTC. Translated, it gives CASSGTGHGEQYF.

This chain connects TRBV19 to TRBJ2-2; D ambiguous. Germline loops: CDR1 LNHDA, CDR2 SQIVND (reference sequence). There are 14 residues in the CDR3. V was trimmed by 0 bases and J by 6 bases, leaving 8 bases between them. In nucleotides, the CDR3 is TGTGCCAGTAGTATAGATCCCACCCCCGGGGAGCTGTTTTTT. Protein product: CASSIDPTPGELFF. Together with reference TRBV19 and TRBJ2-2, the CDR3 gives the full variable domain: DGGITQSPKYLFRKEGQNVTLSCEQNLNHDAMYWYRQDPGQGLRLIYYSQIVNDFQKGDIAEGYSVSREKKESFPLTVTSAQKNPTAFYLCASSIDPTPGELFFGEGSRLTVL.

The V gene is TRBV27, the J gene TRBJ1-2; D not certain. CDR1 and CDR2 (germline): MNHEY, SMNVEV (reference sequence). The CDR3 sequence is 11 residues long. V lost 9 bases and J lost 5, with 10 bases in between. The CDR3 coding sequence is TGTGCCAGTCGGGGTGTGTATGGCTACACCTTC. This sequence encodes CASRGVYGYTF.

The chain employs TRBV5-1 and TRBJ1-1; D not resolved. The V and J ends lost 7 bases and 0 bases respectively, with 16 bases between them. This CDR3 contains 15 residues. Per germline, CDR1 SGHRS and CDR2 YFSETQ. In DNA, the CDR3 is TGCGCCAGCGGTACCGGGGAGTACATGAACACTGAAGCTTTCTTT. Translation: CASGTGEYMNTEAFF.

The chain links TRBV5-6 to TRBJ1-3; TRBD1 matches 7 bases. The CDR3 length is 17 residues. Germline V gives CDR1 SGHDT, CDR2 YYEEEE. Unmatched junction bases numbered 6, after V lost 0 bases and J lost 0 bases. The CDR3 reads CASSLATGAYSGNTIYF. The CDR3 DNA reads TGTGCCAGCAGCTTGGCCACAGGGGCCTACTCTGGAAACACCATATATTTT.

This clone was observed a single time. This chain connects TRBV19 to TRBJ2-1; D remains ambiguous. The germline V gene has CDR1 LNHDA and CDR2 SQIVND (reference sequence). This CDR3 spans 13 amino acids. V was cut by 3 bases and J by 4 bases, with 7 bases left in between. The CDR3 spells CASSITGYNEQFF. CDR3 sequence (DNA): TGTGCCAGTAGTATCACGGGTTACAATGAGCAGTTCTTC.

This clone came up once. V is TRBV4-3 and J is TRBJ1-3; D remains ambiguous. Trimming removed 1 base from V and 4 bases from J, with 11 bases in between. The CDR3 sequence is 15 residues long. Germline CDR1 is LGHNA and CDR2 is YSLEER. DNA for the CDR3: TGCGCCAGCAGCCAAGTCTCTGCGGGCGGAAACACCATATATTTT. It specifies CASSQVSAGGNTIYF.